These 18 T cell receptor beta chains were all obtained from the same sample, sequenced in a study of T cells in Graves' hyperthyroidism and ophthalmopathy. The TCR beta CDR3 regions underwent amplification using RNA transcripts as the source. A set of HTBI primers served as the primers for a first-round RT-PCR of the TCR CDR3. From the multiplex PCR reads, TCRdb called clonotypes with MiXCR, one entry per CDR3 protein. The data show roughly 660,000 distinct CDR3 sequences, with roughly 17% seen just once and 15% to 17% held by the top ten. The sequenced sample consisted of blood. These receptors all stem from a man aged 50-59 years with Graves' hyperthyroidism.

This clonotype turned up a few times. With a much larger clone just one base away, this may be a read error. This chain uses TRBV11-2 with TRBJ1-2, with D uncertain. There are 14 residues in the CDR3. Trimming took 5 bases from V and 7 from J, leaving 17 bases between them. Germline V CDR1 and CDR2: SGHAT, FQNNGV. CDR3 nucleotides: TGTGCCAGCAGCCCGGCTTCGGGGTCGGGTGGCTACACCTTC. Protein sequence: CASSPASGSGGYTF.

There are many counts of this clonotype. This chain uses TRBV28 with TRBJ2-1; 8 nucleotides agree with TRBD2. Germline lookup yields CDR1 MDHEN and CDR2 SYDVKM. V lost 6 bases, J lost 0 bases, and 22 bases stayed unmatched. CDR3 length equals 21 residues. The CDR3, as DNA: TGTGCCAGCAGCTCCCACACCCCGGGGACTAGTCCAGGGAGCTCCTACAATGAGCAGTTCTTC. As protein: CASSSHTPGTSPGSSYNEQFF. Full variable domain (outside the CDR3, taken from reference TRBV28 and TRBJ2-1): DVKVTQSSRYLVKRTGEKVFLECVQDMDHENMFWYRQDPGLGLRLIYFSYDVKMKEKGDIPEGYSVSREKKERFSLILESASTNQTSMYLCASSSHTPGTSPGSSYNEQFFGPGTRLTVL.

This clonotype was seen repeatedly, ten times or more. The chain is built from TRBV18 and TRBJ1-1; tentative D call: TRBD1 (6 bases). Germline CDR1 KGHSH, CDR2 LQKENI. The germline V and J ends were trimmed by 1 base and 4 bases, with 7 bases remaining between them. The CDR3 is made up of 13 amino acids. The CDR3 spells CASSPQGGTEAFF. In DNA form, the CDR3 reads TGTGCCAGCTCACCACAGGGGGGCACTGAAGCTTTCTTT.

The chain employs TRBV7-2 and TRBJ2-5, with a weak D call TRBD2 (5 bases). The CDR3 length is 13 residues. Germline CDR1 is SGHTA and CDR2 is FQGNSA. Trimming pared 5 bases from V and 7 bases from J, leaving 14 bases between. The CDR3: CASSPGGDRTQYF. CDR3 coding DNA: TGTGCCAGCAGCCCCGGAGGAGACCGGACCCAGTACTTC. Supplemented by reference TRBV7-2 and TRBJ2-5, the full variable domain reads GAGVSQSPSNKVTEKGKDVELRCDPISGHTALYWYRQSLGQGLEFLIYFQGNSAPDKSGLPSDRFSAERTGGSVSTLTIQRTQQEDSAVYLCASSPGGDRTQYFGPGTRLLVL.

This clonotype was seen many times. The V call is TRBV11-3, the J call TRBJ2-1; D is undetermined. V lost 0 bases, J lost 3 bases, and 9 bases lay in between. The CDR3 extends over 15 amino acids. Looked up from germline, CDR1 is SGHNT and CDR2 is YENEEA. The CDR3 is CASSLELTGYNEQFF. DNA of the CDR3: TGTGCCAGCAGCTTAGAACTGACCGGCTACAATGAGCAGTTCTTC.

The chain combines TRBV28 with TRBJ1-5; no reliable D call. Germline values: CDR1 MDHEN, CDR2 SYDVKM. The germline V and J ends were trimmed by 2 bases and 0 bases, with 8 bases remaining between them. The CDR3 consists of 15 residues. CDR3: CASSLGVRSNQPQHF. CDR3 DNA sequence: TGTGCCAGCAGTTTAGGGGTTCGTAGCAATCAGCCCCAGCATTTT.

This chain uses TRBV29-1 with TRBJ2-7; TRBD2 matches at 12 bases. V dropped 0 bases and J dropped 0; count of bases not matched to a gene: 12. Looked up from germline, CDR1 is SQVTM and CDR2 is ANQGSEA. The CDR3 covers 19 residues. The CDR3 region has the DNA TGCAGCGTTGAAGAAAAGGGGACTAGCGGGTTCAGTCGCTCCTACGAGCAGTACTTC. Its translation is CSVEEKGTSGFSRSYEQYF.

This chain uses TRBV20-1 with TRBJ1-5; D ambiguous. V lost 0 bases and J 0 bases, leaving 9 bases between the germline ends. Per germline, CDR1 DFQATT and CDR2 SNEGSKA (reference sequence). CDR3 length: 15 amino acids. The CDR3 region is CSARENYYSNQPQHF. The CDR3 DNA follows: TGCAGTGCTAGAGAAAACTACTATAGCAATCAGCCCCAGCATTTT.

This clonotype was found many times. The V gene is TRBV20-1, the J gene TRBJ2-1; TRBD2 aligns across 9 bases. The CDR3 totals 17 residues. Germline values: CDR1 DFQATT, CDR2 SNEGSKA (reference sequence). V lost 6 bases to trimming and J lost 0 bases; unmatched junction nucleotides: 12. CDR3 amino acids: CSATASGKYGSYNEQFF. CDR3 nucleotides: TGCAGTGCCACGGCTAGCGGGAAATATGGCTCCTACAATGAGCAGTTCTTC.

As concerns this clonotype: At one end, the junction sequence differs from germline, possibly due to a read error. The chain has TRBV18 and TRBJ2-7; tentative D call: TRBD1 (6 bases). Germline V gene data show CDR1 as KGHSH and CDR2 as LQKENI. The CDR3 has 18 residues. The CDR3, as DNA: TGTGCCGGCTCACTGTTTCGACCGGGACACCAGAGTGCCTACGAGCAGTACTTC. It is translated as CAGSLFRPGHQSAYEQYF.

This clonotype was seen many times. The rearrangement links TRBV5-1 to TRBJ2-5; no clear D. V gave up 0 bases and J gave up 5 bases, with 8 bases separating them. Looked up from germline, CDR1 is SGHRS and CDR2 is YFSETQ. CDR3 size: 13 residues. CDR3 sequence reads: CASSLDSDETQYF. As DNA, the CDR3 is TGCGCCAGCAGCTTGGACTCAGACGAGACCCAGTACTTC.

This clonotype was seen ten or more times. The genes are TRBV11-2 and TRBJ1-1; 12 positions match TRBD1. The V and J ends lost 2 bases and 1 base, in that order; junction bases with no gene match: 8. The CDR3 has 18 residues. Germline values: CDR1 SGHAT, CDR2 FQNNGV. CDR3 in amino acids: CASSLSGQGARKNTEAFF. DNA of the CDR3: TGTGCCAGCAGCTTATCGGGACAGGGGGCGCGAAAGAACACTGAAGCTTTCTTT.

This clonotype was seen ten or more times. V gene TRBV11-2 combines with J gene TRBJ2-1; 7 bases match TRBD1. Germline trimming cut 3 bases from V and 6 bases from J; bases unmatched to any gene: 5. The germline V gene has CDR1 SGHAT and CDR2 FQNNGV. This CDR3 has 14 amino acids. The CDR3 nucleotides are TGTGCCAGCAGCTTCCGGGACAGAGGCAATGAGCAGTTCTTC. This translates into CASSFRDRGNEQFF.

J is TRBJ1-5 and V is TRBV12-3 or TRBV12-4; 7 bases map to TRBD1. The CDR3 is 15 residues long. J lost 8 bases, V lost 1 base, and 8 bases had no gene match. The CDR3 DNA reads TGTGCCAGCAGTTTAGGAAGACAGGGTGGAGAGCCCCAGCATTTT. This sequence encodes CASSLGRQGGEPQHF.

This chain connects TRBV15 to TRBJ2-7; 7 bases agree with TRBD2. The V gene's germline CDR1 is LNHNV and CDR2 YYDKDF (reference sequence). The junction had 5 bases not matched to a gene; V was cut back by 0 bases and J by 3 bases. The CDR3 extends over 15 amino acids. CDR3 region: CATSRDWEGLYEQYF. The CDR3 nucleotides read TGTGCCACCAGCAGAGATTGGGAGGGCCTCTACGAGCAGTACTTC. Supplemented by reference TRBV15 and TRBJ2-7, the full variable domain reads DAMVIQNPRYQVTQFGKPVTLSCSQTLNHNVMYWYQQKSSQAPKLLFHYYDKDFNNEADTPDNFQSRRPNTSFCFLDIRSPGLGDTAMYLCATSRDWEGLYEQYFGPGTRLTVT.

This clonotype was picked up many times. The gene calls are TRBV10-3 and TRBJ1-5, with a tentative D call TRBD1 (5 bases). CDR3 length: 14 amino acids. CDR1 and CDR2 (germline): ENHRY, SYGVKD. Trimming removed 4 bases at V and 7 bases at J, with 14 bases between. This CDR3 reads CAISVGGSSQPQHF. CDR3 nucleotide sequence: TGTGCCATCAGTGTCGGGGGGAGTAGCCAGCCCCAGCATTTT.

This clonotype was seen many times. The chain employs TRBV28 and TRBJ1-2; possible D gene TRBD1, 5 bases. The CDR3 has 14 amino acids. The germline CDR1 and CDR2 sequences are MDHEN and SYDVKM. CDR3 residues: CVTDGGENNYGYTF. The CDR3 DNA reads TGTGTCACCGACGGAGGGGAAAACAACTATGGCTACACCTTC.

This clonotype turned up a few times. The chain couples TRBV30 to TRBJ2-2; D gene ambiguous. CDR1 and CDR2 (germline): GTSNPN, SVGIG (reference sequence). Trimming stripped 0 bases from V and 4 bases from J, with 12 bases between. The CDR3 spans 15 residues. The DNA for the CDR3 is TGTGCCTGGAGTGTCGGAAGGGCCTTCACCGGGGAGCTGTTTTTT. Protein: CAWSVGRAFTGELFF.